The T cell receptor (beta chain) under discussion was sequenced for a study of early T cells in non-severe SARS-CoV-2 infection (dated by TCRdb to the early 2020s). Context from the whole study: Because TCR sequencing was done on bulk RNA from unsorted whole blood, the alpha and beta chains could not be paired.

V loses 4 bases at its end and J loses 5 bases; junction bases beyond the gene matches: 11. The cysteine opens and the phenylalanine closes a CDR3 of 16 amino acids. Of all the DNA, just the CDR3 is kept, 48 bases in frame from base 1. Based on the germline V gene, the CDR1 and CDR2 sequences are MDHEN and SYDVKM. What the study reported, not specific to this receptor: VDJdb matching was skewed toward anti-spike CD8 responses and likely underestimated virus-specific expansions, missing private and CD4 specificities.

This was a case-control study nested in a cohort of healthcare workers in London, UK, who had nasopharyngeal swab PCR tests and blood samples taken every week. Healthcare workers were enrolled in the week of the UK lockdown, from 23 to 31 March 2020, and were followed every week for up to 16 weeks. Preparation of the library involved 5' RACE. Sequencing was performed on a NextSeq 500. The TCR library protocol attached unique molecular identifiers to individual cDNA molecules to correct for sequencing error and PCR bias. Both TCR alpha and beta chains were sequenced, and tight co-correlation was observed between alpha and beta sequence abundances in each sample. The study's own analysis went as follows. V gene, J gene and CDR3 annotation of TCR sequences was performed with Decombinator V4. TCRs were defined as expanded if a significant change between any two time points was detected under a Poisson model with p below 0.0001. TCR abundances were normalised to the total number of TCRs sequenced in each sample and reported as counts per million. MAIT TCRs were defined by TRAV1-2 paired with TRAJ12, TRAJ20 or TRAJ33, and iNKT TCRs by TRAV10 paired with TRAJ18. VDJdb, accessed on 1 November 2021, was searched for TCRs annotated for CMV, EBV and SARS-CoV-2, and TCRs annotated for more than one antigen were excluded. TCRdb handled the public reads itself, with Q25 trimming in fastp and clone calling in MiXCR, and kept productive beta chains. Every entry covers one CDR3 protein and lists the most common genes and DNA from its rows. The V and J calls and clone size come from TCRdb's table, not from the authors' own analysis. The sample data list 55,000 to 75,000 distinct CDR3 sequences, and approximately 9.1% of these were observed just once. The ten largest clones add up to roughly 15% of the sample.

This clonotype was seen many times. Its target antigen remains unknown. Nothing much larger sits one base from this clone, and base qualities are not available. The source is an adult who was a healthcare worker with PCR-confirmed SARS-CoV-2 infection or an uninfected control (not recorded which). The rearranged segments are TRBV28 and TRBJ2-5, with TRBD1 identical over 9 junction bases. Source: whole blood, taken at baseline. This receptor carries the CDR3 CASSSALQGAGETQYF. The DNA sequence follows: TGTGCCAGCAGTTCCGCCCTACAGGGGGCGGGTGAGACCCAGTACTTC.